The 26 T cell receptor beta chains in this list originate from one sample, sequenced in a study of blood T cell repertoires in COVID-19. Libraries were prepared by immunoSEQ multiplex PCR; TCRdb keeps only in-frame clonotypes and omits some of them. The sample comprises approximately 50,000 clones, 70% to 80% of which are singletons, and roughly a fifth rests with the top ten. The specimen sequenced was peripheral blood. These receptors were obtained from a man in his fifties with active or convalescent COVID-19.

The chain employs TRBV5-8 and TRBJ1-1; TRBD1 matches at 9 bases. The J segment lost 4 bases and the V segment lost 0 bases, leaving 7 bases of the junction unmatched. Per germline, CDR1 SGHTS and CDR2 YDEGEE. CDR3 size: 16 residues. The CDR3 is CASSLVGTGSGTEAFF. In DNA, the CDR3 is TGTGCCAGCAGCTTGGTAGGGACAGGGTCAGGCACTGAAGCTTTCTTT. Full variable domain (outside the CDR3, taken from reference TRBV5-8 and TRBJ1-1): EAGVTQSPTHLIKTRGQQATLRCSPISGHTSVYWYQQALGLGLQFLLWYDEGEERNRGNFPPRFSGRQFPNYSSELNVNALELEDSALYLCASSLVGTGSGTEAFFGQGTRLTVV.

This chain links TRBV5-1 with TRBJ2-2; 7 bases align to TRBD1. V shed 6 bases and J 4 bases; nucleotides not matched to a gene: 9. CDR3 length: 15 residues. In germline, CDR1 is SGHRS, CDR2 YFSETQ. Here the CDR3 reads CASMEGGAFTGELFF. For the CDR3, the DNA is TGCGCCAGCATGGAAGGGGGCGCTTTCACCGGGGAGCTGTTTTTT.

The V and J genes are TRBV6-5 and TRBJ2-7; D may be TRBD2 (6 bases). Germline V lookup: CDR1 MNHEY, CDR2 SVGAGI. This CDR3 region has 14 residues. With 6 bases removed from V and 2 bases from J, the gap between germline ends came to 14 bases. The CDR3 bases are TGTGCCAGCAGCCGTCGACCGGGGGCCTACGAGCAGTACTTC. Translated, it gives CASSRRPGAYEQYF.

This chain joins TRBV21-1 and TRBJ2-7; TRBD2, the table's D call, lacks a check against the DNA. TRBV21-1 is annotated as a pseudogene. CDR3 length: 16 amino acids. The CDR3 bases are TGTGCCAGCAGCAAAGACGGGGTAGGTAACTCCTACGAGCAGTACTTC. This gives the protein CASSKDGVGNSYEQYF.

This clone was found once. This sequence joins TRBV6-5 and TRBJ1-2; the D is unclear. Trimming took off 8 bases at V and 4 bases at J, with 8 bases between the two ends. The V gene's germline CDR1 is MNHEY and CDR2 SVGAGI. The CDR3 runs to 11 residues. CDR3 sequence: CASHTSYGYTF. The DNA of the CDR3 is TGTGCCAGCCACACCAGCTATGGCTACACCTTC.

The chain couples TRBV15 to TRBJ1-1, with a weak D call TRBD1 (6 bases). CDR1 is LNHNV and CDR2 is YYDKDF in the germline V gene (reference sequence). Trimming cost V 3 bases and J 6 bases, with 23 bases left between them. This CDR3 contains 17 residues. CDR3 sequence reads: CATSRSTSGVSVPEAFF. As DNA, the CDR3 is TGTGCCACCAGCAGGTCTACGTCAGGGGTTTCGGTCCCTGAAGCTTTCTTT.

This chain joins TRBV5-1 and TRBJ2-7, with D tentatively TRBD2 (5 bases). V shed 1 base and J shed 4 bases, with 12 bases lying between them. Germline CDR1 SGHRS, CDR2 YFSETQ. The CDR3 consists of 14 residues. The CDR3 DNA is TGCGCCAGCAGCTTGAGTGGGAGTGTTTACGAGCAGTACTTC. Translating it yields CASSLSGSVYEQYF.

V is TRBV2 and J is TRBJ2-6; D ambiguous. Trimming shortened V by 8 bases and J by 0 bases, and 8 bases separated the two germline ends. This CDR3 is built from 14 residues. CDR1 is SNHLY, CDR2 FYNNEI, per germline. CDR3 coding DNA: TGTGCCAGCTTTCCCGGCTCTGGGGCCAACGTCCTGACTTTC. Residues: CASFPGSGANVLTF.

The CDR3, as DNA: TGTGCCAGCAGTGAATGGTTAGGGAGGTCACCCCTCCACTTT. Its protein product is CASSEWLGRSPLHF. The V and J genes are TRBV6-1 and TRBJ1-6; D is undetermined. V was shortened by 2 bases and J by 10 bases, with 12 bases between the two germline ends. The CDR3 has 14 residues. CDR1 MNHNS and CDR2 SASEGT come from the germline V gene.

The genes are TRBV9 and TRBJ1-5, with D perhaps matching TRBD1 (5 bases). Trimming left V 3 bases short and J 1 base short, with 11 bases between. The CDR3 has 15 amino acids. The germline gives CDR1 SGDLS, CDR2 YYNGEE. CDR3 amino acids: CASSEGILSNQPQHF. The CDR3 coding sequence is TGTGCCAGCAGCGAGGGGATCTTGAGCAATCAGCCCCAGCATTTT.

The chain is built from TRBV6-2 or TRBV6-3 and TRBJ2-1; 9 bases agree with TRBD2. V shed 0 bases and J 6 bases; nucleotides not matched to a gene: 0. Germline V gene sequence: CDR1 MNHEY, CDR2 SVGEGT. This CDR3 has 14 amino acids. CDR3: CASSYSRGGNEQFF. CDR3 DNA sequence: TGTGCCAGCAGTTACTCGCGGGGGGGCAATGAGCAGTTCTTC.

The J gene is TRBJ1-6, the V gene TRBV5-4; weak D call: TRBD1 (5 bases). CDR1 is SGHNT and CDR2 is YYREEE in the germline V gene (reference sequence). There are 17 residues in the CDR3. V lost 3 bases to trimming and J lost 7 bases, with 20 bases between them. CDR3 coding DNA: TGTGCCAGCAGCTCAAGGCCGGGGGTCGACCCCAATTCACCCCTCCACTTT. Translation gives CASSSRPGVDPNSPLHF.

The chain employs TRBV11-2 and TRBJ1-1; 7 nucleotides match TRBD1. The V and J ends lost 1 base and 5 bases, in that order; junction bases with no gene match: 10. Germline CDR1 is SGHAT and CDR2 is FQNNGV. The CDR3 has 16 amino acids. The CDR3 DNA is TGTGCCAGCAGCTTAGTACTGACAGGGCCGGGAACTGAAGCTTTCTTT. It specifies CASSLVLTGPGTEAFF.

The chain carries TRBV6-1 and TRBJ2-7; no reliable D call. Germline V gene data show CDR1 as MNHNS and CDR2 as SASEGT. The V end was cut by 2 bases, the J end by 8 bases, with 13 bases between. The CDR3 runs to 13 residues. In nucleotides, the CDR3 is TGTGCCAGCAGTGAACAGACAACCACCCAGCAGTACTTC. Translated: CASSEQTTTQQYF.

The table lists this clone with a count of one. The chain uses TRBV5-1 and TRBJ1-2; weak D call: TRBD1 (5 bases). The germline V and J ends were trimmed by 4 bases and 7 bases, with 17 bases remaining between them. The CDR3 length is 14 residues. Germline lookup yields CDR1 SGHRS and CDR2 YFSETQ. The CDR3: CASSLGRGDGGYTF. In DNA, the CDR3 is TGCGCCAGCAGCCTGGGTCGGGGGGATGGTGGCTACACCTTC.

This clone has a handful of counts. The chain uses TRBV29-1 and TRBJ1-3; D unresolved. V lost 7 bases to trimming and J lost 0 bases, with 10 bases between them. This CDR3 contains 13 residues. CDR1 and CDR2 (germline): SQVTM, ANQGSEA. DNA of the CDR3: TGCAGCGGATCACTGAGCTCTGGAAACACCATATATTTT. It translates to CSGSLSSGNTIYF.

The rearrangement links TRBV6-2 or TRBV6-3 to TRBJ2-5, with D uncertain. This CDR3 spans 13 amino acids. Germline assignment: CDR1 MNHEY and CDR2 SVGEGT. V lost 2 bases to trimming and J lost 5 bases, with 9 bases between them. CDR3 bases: TGTGCCAGCAGTTACGACAAATGGGAGACCCAGTACTTC. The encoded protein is CASSYDKWETQYF.

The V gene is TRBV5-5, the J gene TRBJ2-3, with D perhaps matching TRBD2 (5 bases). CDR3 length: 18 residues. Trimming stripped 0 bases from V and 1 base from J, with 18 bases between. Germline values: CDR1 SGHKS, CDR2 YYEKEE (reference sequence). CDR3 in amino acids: CASSLEELAGTRTDTQYF. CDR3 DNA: TGTGCCAGCAGCTTGGAGGAGCTAGCCGGAACCCGCACAGATACGCAGTATTTT.

CDR3 loop: CASTSSSGSLRNEQFF. The CDR3 DNA follows: TGTGCCAGCACTTCCTCTAGCGGGAGTCTCCGTAATGAGCAGTTCTTC. The V and J genes are TRBV2 and TRBJ2-1; 10 bases are shared with TRBD2. Germline V gives CDR1 SNHLY, CDR2 FYNNEI. The CDR3 length is 16 residues. V was pared by 7 bases and J by 7 bases, with 13 bases of the junction left unmatched. Filled out from reference TRBV2 and TRBJ2-1, the complete variable domain reads EPEVTQTPSHQVTQMGQEVILRCVPISNHLYFYWYRQILGQKVEFLVSFYNNEISEKSEIFDDQFSVERPDGSNFTLKIRSTKLEDSAMYFCASTSSSGSLRNEQFFGPGTRLTVL.

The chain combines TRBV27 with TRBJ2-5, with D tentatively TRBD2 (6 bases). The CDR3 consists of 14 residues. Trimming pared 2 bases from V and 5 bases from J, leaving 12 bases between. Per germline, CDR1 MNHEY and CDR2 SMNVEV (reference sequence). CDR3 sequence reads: CASSLGSGRETQYF. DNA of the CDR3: TGTGCCAGCAGTTTAGGGTCAGGGAGGGAGACCCAGTACTTC.

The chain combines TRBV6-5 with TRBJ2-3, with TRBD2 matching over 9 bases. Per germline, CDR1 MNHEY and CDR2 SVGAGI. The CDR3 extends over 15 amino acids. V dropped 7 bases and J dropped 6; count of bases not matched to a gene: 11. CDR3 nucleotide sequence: TGTGCCAGCACCACCGGGACTAGCCATCTGGATACGCAGTATTTT. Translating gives CASTTGTSHLDTQYF.

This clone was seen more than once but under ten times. The CDR3 loop reads CASSRLPSLQSLASGNTIYF. The CDR3 DNA is TGTGCCAGCAGCCGTTTACCATCGCTACAGAGCCTAGCCTCTGGAAACACCATATATTTT. The chain uses TRBV14 and TRBJ1-3; D unclear. Germline CDR1 is SGHDN and CDR2 is FVKESK. The ends were cut back, 4 bases at V and 0 bases at J, with 25 bases in the middle. The length of the CDR3 is 20 residues.

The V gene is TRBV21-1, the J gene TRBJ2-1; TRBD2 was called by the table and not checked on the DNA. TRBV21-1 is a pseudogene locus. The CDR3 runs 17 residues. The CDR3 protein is CASSKGCWTGSYNEQFF. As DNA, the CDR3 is TGTGCCAGCAGCAAAGGGTGCTGGACTGGCTCCTACAATGAGCAGTTCTTC.

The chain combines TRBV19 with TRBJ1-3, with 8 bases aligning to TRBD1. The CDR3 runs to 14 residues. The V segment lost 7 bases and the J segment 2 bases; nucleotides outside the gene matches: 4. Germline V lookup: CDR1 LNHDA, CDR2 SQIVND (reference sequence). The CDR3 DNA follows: TGTGCCAGTAACAGACAGGGGCCTGGAAACACCATATATTTT. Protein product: CASNRQGPGNTIYF.

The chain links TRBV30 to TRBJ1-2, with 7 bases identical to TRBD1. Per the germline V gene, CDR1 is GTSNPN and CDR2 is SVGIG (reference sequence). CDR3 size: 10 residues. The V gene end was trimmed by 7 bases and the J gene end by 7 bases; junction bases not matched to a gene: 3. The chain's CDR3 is CAFQGGGYTF. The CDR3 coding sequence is TGTGCCTTCCAGGGGGGTGGCTACACCTTC.

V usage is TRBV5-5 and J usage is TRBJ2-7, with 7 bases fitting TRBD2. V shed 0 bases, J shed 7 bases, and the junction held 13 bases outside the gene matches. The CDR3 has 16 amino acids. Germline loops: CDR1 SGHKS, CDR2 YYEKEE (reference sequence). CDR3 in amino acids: CASSLDPSGRRREQYF. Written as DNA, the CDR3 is TGTGCCAGCAGCTTGGACCCTAGCGGCCGACGTCGGGAGCAGTACTTC.